Presented here are 22 T cell receptor beta chains from one specimen sequenced in a study of sequential checkpoint blockade in melanoma. The treatment is: randomized to nivolumab then ipilimumab (arm A) or the reverse (arm B). Produced via immunoSEQ multiplex PCR; TCRdb's table is partial and in-frame only. The sample carries 4,500 to 6,000 clones, about a third recorded once. The specimen was tumor tissue (inferred from file names), collected from a patient given nivolumab and ipilimumab in sequence. Receptor source: a human donor with melanoma.

There are a few counts of this clone. V is TRBV4-1 and J is TRBJ1-1, with 10 bases matching TRBD1. V shed 6 bases, J shed 7 bases, and the junction held 11 bases outside the gene matches. The CDR3 extends over 15 amino acids. Germline V lookup: CDR1 MGHRA, CDR2 YSYEKL. The CDR3 coding sequence is TGCGCCAGCAGACGGCTAGGGGACAGGGGTAGTGAAGCTTTCTTT. It codes for CASRRLGDRGSEAFF.

This clone was seen a handful of times. This chain connects TRBV19 to TRBJ2-1, with 8 positions matching TRBD2. This CDR3 contains 13 residues. Germline CDR1 is LNHDA and CDR2 is SQIVND (reference sequence). V lost 4 bases, J lost 4 bases, and 0 bases stayed unmatched. The CDR3 loop reads CASSTSGYNEQFF. CDR3 bases: TGTGCCAGTAGTACTAGCGGGTACAATGAGCAGTTCTTC.

This chain uses TRBV6-8 with TRBJ1-1, with 7 bases matching TRBD1. Trimming at V came to 5 bases and at J to 4 bases, leaving 10 bases not matched to a gene. The CDR3 is made up of 15 amino acids. The germline gives CDR1 MNHGY, CDR2 SAAAGT. The CDR3 coding sequence is TGTGCCAGCAGTCCTCTTATGACAGGGTCCACTGAAGCTTTCTTT. It specifies CASSPLMTGSTEAFF.

This clone was found once. The chain is built from TRBV19 and TRBJ2-2; D gene ambiguous. Germline V CDR1 and CDR2: LNHDA, SQIVND (reference sequence). V was trimmed by 3 bases and J by 2 bases, leaving 10 bases between them. This CDR3 has 15 residues. The CDR3 DNA sequence: TGTGCCAGTAGTATGGACGTCGCCAACACCGGGGAGCTGTTTTTT. Translating gives CASSMDVANTGELFF.

This clone was seen only a few times. This sequence joins TRBV11-3 and TRBJ2-3, with D unresolved. CDR3 length: 14 amino acids. V lost 1 base and J 6 bases, leaving 11 bases between the germline ends. CDR1 and CDR2 from the germline V gene are SGHNT and YENEEA. CDR3 sequence reads: CASSLVSLRDTQYF. The CDR3 bases are TGTGCCAGCAGCTTAGTATCCCTGCGGGATACGCAGTATTTT. Using reference TRBV11-3 and TRBJ2-3 for the parts outside the CDR3, the full variable domain is EAGVVQSPRYKIIEKKQPVAFWCNPISGHNTLYWYLQNLGQGPELLIRYENEEAVDDSQLPKDRFSAERLKGVDSTLKIQPAELGDSAVYLCASSLVSLRDTQYFGPGTRLTVL.

J is TRBJ1-2 and V is TRBV9; the match to TRBD1 covers 9 bases. Germline CDR1 reads SGDLS; CDR2 reads YYNGEE. The V and J ends lost 7 bases and 2 bases, in that order; junction bases with no gene match: 12. The CDR3 is 16 residues long. The CDR3 coding sequence is TGTGCCAGCGCACCACCAATTGGACAGGGGAACTATGGCTACACCTTC. It yields the protein CASAPPIGQGNYGYTF.

The chain couples TRBV6-8 to TRBJ2-7; 11 bases are a match to TRBD1. In germline, CDR1 is MNHGY, CDR2 SAAAGT. Germline trimming cut 2 bases from V and 7 bases from J; bases unmatched to any gene: 4. The CDR3 runs 14 residues. This chain's CDR3 is CASSYGTGGGEQYF. The DNA of the CDR3 is TGTGCCAGCAGTTACGGGACAGGGGGAGGTGAGCAGTACTTC.

This clone was seen more than once but under ten times. The chain joins TRBV19 to TRBJ2-1; D perhaps matches TRBD2 (5 bases). Germline V gene sequence: CDR1 LNHDA, CDR2 SQIVND (reference sequence). This CDR3 region has 15 residues. V was pared by 6 bases and J by 6 bases, with 18 bases between. As DNA, the CDR3 is TGTGCCAGTAGAACGGGGTCTCTAGTGTCCAATGAGCAGTTCTTC. This codes for CASRTGSLVSNEQFF.

The V gene is TRBV19, the J gene TRBJ1-3; D unresolved. From germline, CDR1 is LNHDA and CDR2 SQIVND (reference sequence). The CDR3 totals 14 residues. Trimming stripped 7 bases from V and 0 bases from J, with 10 bases between. The CDR3 spells CASNGPNSGNTIYF. Here the CDR3 DNA reads TGTGCCAGTAACGGCCCCAACTCTGGAAACACCATATATTTT.

In its sample, this clone was seen once. The gene calls are TRBV18 and TRBJ2-7, with TRBD2 identical over 11 bases. Germline V lookup: CDR1 KGHSH, CDR2 LQKENI. The V and J ends lost 3 bases and 5 bases, in that order; junction bases with no gene match: 9. The CDR3 runs to 16 residues. This CDR3 is CASSPSGRAEYNEQYF. In nucleotides, the CDR3 is TGTGCCAGCTCACCTAGCGGGAGGGCCGAATACAACGAGCAGTACTTC.

The chain recombines TRBV19 with TRBJ2-7, with 11 nucleotides matching TRBD2. CDR1 and CDR2 (germline): LNHDA, SQIVND (reference sequence). The CDR3 has 15 amino acids. The J segment lost 6 bases and the V segment lost 6 bases, leaving 10 bases of the junction unmatched. CDR3 loop: CASSRVAGGPIEQYF. The CDR3 bases are TGTGCCAGTAGCCGAGTAGCGGGAGGGCCGATCGAGCAGTACTTC.

This clone qualifies as medium-sized (0.01 to 0.1%). The V gene is TRBV11-3, the J gene TRBJ1-3; TRBD1 is a possible D gene (5 bases). Germline-derived CDR1 and CDR2 are SGHNT and YENEEA. Trimming removed 4 bases at V and 4 bases at J, with 17 bases between. The CDR3 runs 16 residues. The CDR3 spells CASSYRGSLGGNTIYF. DNA of the CDR3: TGTGCCAGCAGCTACCGGGGCAGTTTGGGAGGAAACACCATATATTTT.

This clone was seen a handful of times. The gene calls are TRBV25-1 and TRBJ2-2; D tentatively reads TRBD1 or TRBD2 (5 bases each). The CDR3 extends over 17 amino acids. V gave up 7 bases and J gave up 5 bases, with 23 bases separating them. The germline CDR1 and CDR2 sequences are MGHDK and SYGVNS. CDR3 coding DNA: TGTGCCAGCACGGCTAGTGGGAGTCCCTGGGGGACCGGGGAGCTGTTTTTT. As protein: CASTASGSPWGTGELFF.

This clone was seen only a few times. The chain combines TRBV7-7 with TRBJ2-7, with D hard to call. V was trimmed by 2 bases and J by 1 base, leaving 12 bases between them. Looked up from germline, CDR1 is SSHAT and CDR2 is FNYEAQ (reference sequence). The CDR3 runs to 15 residues. The CDR3, as DNA: TGTGCCAGCAGCTTACGGGCCTCGGAGTCCTACGAGCAGTACTTC. It specifies CASSLRASESYEQYF.

This clone came up a few times. The chain links TRBV9 to TRBJ2-7; possible D gene TRBD1, 6 bases. The V and J ends lost 8 bases and 5 bases respectively, with 14 bases between them. Looked up from germline, CDR1 is SGDLS and CDR2 is YYNGEE. CDR3 length: 12 amino acids. The CDR3 sequence is CASKPGADEQYF. The CDR3 coding sequence is TGTGCCAGTAAACCAGGGGCTGACGAGCAGTACTTC.

The rearrangement joins TRBV19 to TRBJ1-1, with a possible D match to TRBD1 (5 bases). CDR1 is LNHDA, CDR2 SQIVND, per germline (reference sequence). With 6 bases removed from V and 3 bases from J, the gap between germline ends came to 17 bases. CDR3 length: 15 amino acids. The CDR3 is CASRFGPREDTEAFF. As DNA, the CDR3 is TGTGCCAGTAGATTTGGCCCCAGGGAGGACACTGAAGCTTTCTTT.

The V and J genes are TRBV6-8 and TRBJ1-1, with 10 bases that match TRBD1. CDR3 length: 14 residues. The germline V gene has CDR1 MNHGY and CDR2 SAAAGT. With 8 bases clipped from V and 10 bases from J, the junction kept 13 bases outside the gene matches. CDR3 DNA: TGTGCCAGCCCAGACAGGGGGCTCAGCAATGGAGCTTTCTTT. This sequence encodes CASPDRGLSNGAFF.

The rearrangement links TRBV6-7 to TRBJ2-1; the D gene is possibly TRBD1 (5 bases). TRBV6-7 is recorded as an ORF, its role being uncertain. The CDR3 runs 12 residues. V lost 5 bases, J lost 7 bases, and 9 bases lay in between. CDR3 nucleotides: TGTGCCAGCAGTACAGGTACAAATGAGCAGTTCTTC. The encoded protein is CASSTGTNEQFF.

This clone turned up a few times. The chain is built from TRBV11-3 and TRBJ2-1, with D tentatively TRBD2 (6 bases). V dropped 5 bases and J dropped 0 bases, with 14 bases sitting between them. Germline V gene lookup returns CDR1 SGHNT and CDR2 YENEEA. The CDR3 spans 16 residues. CDR3 DNA sequence: TGTGCCAGCAGCCTTACCGGGGGTTTCTCCTACAATGAGCAGTTCTTC. Protein product: CASSLTGGFSYNEQFF. The whole variable domain, remainder taken from reference TRBV11-3 and TRBJ2-1, is EAGVVQSPRYKIIEKKQPVAFWCNPISGHNTLYWYLQNLGQGPELLIRYENEEAVDDSQLPKDRFSAERLKGVDSTLKIQPAELGDSAVYLCASSLTGGFSYNEQFFGPGTRLTVL.

This clone came up a few times. The genes are TRBV6-8 and TRBJ2-1, with a weak D call TRBD2 (6 bases). Germline loops: CDR1 MNHGY, CDR2 SAAAGT. Trimming took 7 bases from V and 1 from J, leaving 14 bases between them. The CDR3 loop spans 15 amino acids. The CDR3 is CASNPGSGSYNEQFF. The CDR3 DNA sequence: TGTGCCAGCAACCCCGGGAGTGGTTCCTACAATGAGCAGTTCTTC.

The chain employs TRBV18 and TRBJ1-1; D is perhaps TRBD1 (5 bases). The CDR3 spans 14 residues. The V and J ends lost 3 bases and 5 bases respectively, with 13 bases between them. From germline, CDR1 is KGHSH and CDR2 LQKENI. The CDR3 nucleotides read TGTGCCAGCTCACCGGGACGGAGGGGAACTGAAGCTTTCTTT. This codes for CASSPGRRGTEAFF.

This clone qualifies as medium-sized. The J gene is TRBJ1-3, the V gene TRBV19, with 7 positions matching TRBD1. Germline assignment: CDR1 LNHDA and CDR2 SQIVND (reference sequence). The CDR3 has 16 residues. J gave up 1 base and V 6 bases, and 9 bases lay outside the gene matches. DNA of the CDR3: TGTGCCAGTAGATTCGGACAGGCAGAATCTGGAAACACCATATATTTT. Amino acid sequence: CASRFGQAESGNTIYF. Together with reference TRBV19 and TRBJ1-3, the CDR3 gives the full variable domain: DGGITQSPKYLFRKEGQNVTLSCEQNLNHDAMYWYRQDPGQGLRLIYYSQIVNDFQKGDIAEGYSVSREKKESFPLTVTSAQKNPTAFYLCASRFGQAESGNTIYFGEGSWLTVV.